The 16 T cell receptor beta chains below all came from one sample that was sequenced in a study of multiple sclerosis patients with progressive multifocal leukoencephalopathy. The sample's time point: time of PML onset. Generated by immunoSEQ multiplex PCR, the TCRdb table keeps only in-frame clones and is missing some. In the table there are 25,000 to 30,000 clones, more than 80% of which are singletons. This material consisted of PBMCs, taken from a patient treated with natalizumab. The receptors here all came from a woman between 25 and 40 years old with progressive multifocal leukoencephalopathy.

This chain links TRBV28 with TRBJ2-1, with 10 bases that match TRBD2. This CDR3 comprises 15 residues. Germline lookup yields CDR1 MDHEN and CDR2 SYDVKM. J gave up 4 bases and V 5 bases, and 5 bases lay outside the gene matches. CDR3 residues: CASSTSGAIYNEQFF. CDR3 nucleotides: TGTGCCAGCAGTACTAGCGGGGCAATTTACAATGAGCAGTTCTTC.

CDR3 protein: CASSADRGTEAFF. The CDR3 bases are TGTGCCAGCAGCGCGGACAGGGGAACTGAAGCTTTCTTT. The chain is built from TRBV2 and TRBJ1-1; 9 bases align to TRBD1. Germline CDR1 SNHLY, CDR2 FYNNEI. CDR3 length equals 13 residues. V gave up 6 bases and J gave up 5 bases; unmatched junction bases: 4.

The chain uses TRBV7-2 and TRBJ2-5; the D is unclear. There are 14 residues in the CDR3. The V end lost 1 base, the J end lost 0 bases, and 6 bases lay between the germline ends. Germline V gene data show CDR1 as SGHTA and CDR2 as FQGNSA. The CDR3 sequence is CASSLERYQETQYF. CDR3 nucleotides: TGTGCCAGCAGCTTAGAAAGGTACCAAGAGACCCAGTACTTC.

The V gene is TRBV6-5, the J gene TRBJ2-6; D is perhaps TRBD1 (5 bases). Trimming pared 2 bases from V and 0 bases from J, leaving 8 bases between. This CDR3 is built from 16 residues. In germline, CDR1 is MNHEY, CDR2 SVGAGI. CDR3 nucleotides: TGTGCCAGCAGTTACGGAGACAGCTCTGGGGCCAACGTCCTGACTTTC. Amino acids: CASSYGDSSGANVLTF.

The V and J genes are TRBV5-6 and TRBJ1-6, with 9 bases identical to TRBD1. Losses at the gene ends were 1 base for V and 7 bases for J; bases not matched to a gene: 3. The CDR3 is 15 residues long. Per the germline V gene, CDR1 is SGHDT and CDR2 is YYEEEE. DNA for the CDR3: TGTGCCAGCAGCTTGACCGGGACAGGGAATTCACCCCTCCACTTT. It specifies CASSLTGTGNSPLHF.

The count of this clone is one. The V and J genes are TRBV10-3 and TRBJ2-5, with D possibly being TRBD1 (6 bases). The CDR3 loop spans 14 amino acids. V lost 6 bases to trimming and J lost 3 bases, with 14 bases between them. Germline assignment: CDR1 ENHRY and CDR2 SYGVKD. The DNA for the CDR3 is TGTGCCATCAGGCCTGAGACAGGTGAAGAGACCCAGTACTTC. Residues: CAIRPETGEETQYF.

This chain links TRBV7-3 with TRBJ1-5; 9 positions match TRBD1. The CDR3 is made up of 18 amino acids. From germline, CDR1 is SGHTA and CDR2 FQGTGA. V shed 5 bases and J 5 bases; nucleotides not matched to a gene: 16. The CDR3 loop reads CASSLSFSGTGFDQPQHF. The CDR3 nucleotides are TGTGCCAGCAGCCTCTCCTTTTCCGGGACAGGGTTTGATCAGCCCCAGCATTTT.

The V call is TRBV28, the J call TRBJ2-1; 7 bases fit TRBD2. This CDR3 is built from 14 residues. V lost 8 bases and J lost 2; bases outside the gene matches: 6. The germline V gene encodes CDR1 MDHEN and CDR2 SYDVKM. As DNA, the CDR3 is TGTGCCAGCCGGCGGGGGTCCACCTACAATGAGCAGTTCTTC. This codes for CASRRGSTYNEQFF.

V is TRBV30 and J is TRBJ1-3; TRBD1 might be the D (5 bases). From germline, CDR1 is GTSNPN and CDR2 SVGIG (reference sequence). The length of the CDR3 is 16 residues. V lost 0 bases and J lost 0, with 12 bases in between. Here the CDR3 reads CAWSVIGASSGNTIYF. CDR3 sequence (DNA): TGTGCCTGGAGTGTAATTGGGGCGAGCTCTGGAAACACCATATATTTT.

The CDR3 nucleotides are TGCAGCGCTAAATCCGGGACAGACCTTTACGAGCAGTACTTC. This gives the protein CSAKSGTDLYEQYF. The chain joins TRBV29-1 to TRBJ2-7; 7 nucleotides agree with TRBD1. V dropped 7 bases and J dropped 4; count of bases not matched to a gene: 13. The CDR3 totals 14 residues. Germline CDR1 SQVTM, CDR2 ANQGSEA.

This chain links TRBV19 with TRBJ1-3; TRBD1 might be the D (5 bases). V lost 6 bases and J 1 base, leaving 19 bases between the germline ends. This CDR3 region has 17 residues. Germline-derived CDR1 and CDR2 are LNHDA and SQIVND (reference sequence). In DNA form, the CDR3 reads TGTGCCAGTAGCCATAAGGGGACGGGCAGTTCTGGAAACACCATATATTTT. Amino acid sequence: CASSHKGTGSSGNTIYF.

V gene TRBV18 combines with J gene TRBJ1-5, with D maybe TRBD1 (5 bases). This CDR3 comprises 14 residues. Germline CDR1 KGHSH, CDR2 LQKENI. V was cut by 2 bases and J by 1 base, with 6 bases left in between. Here the CDR3 DNA reads TGTGCCAGCTCACCAGGACAAAGCAATCAGCCCCAGCATTTT. The encoded protein is CASSPGQSNQPQHF.

The CDR3 sequence: CAIGGPTVNTEAFF. The CDR3 DNA reads as TGTGCCATCGGTGGACCCACGGTAAACACTGAAGCTTTCTTT. This chain joins TRBV10-3 and TRBJ1-1; no clear D gene. The germline gives CDR1 ENHRY, CDR2 SYGVKD. This CDR3 is built from 14 residues. V dropped 8 bases and J dropped 2 bases, with 15 bases sitting between them.

The chain uses TRBV30 and TRBJ2-1; D perhaps matches TRBD2 (6 bases). Trimming removed 4 bases at V and 0 bases at J, with 10 bases between. Germline V gene lookup returns CDR1 GTSNPN and CDR2 SVGIG (reference sequence). The CDR3 is 14 amino acids. The CDR3 region has the DNA TGTGCCTGGAACCGCGGGGACTCCTACAATGAGCAGTTCTTC. It specifies CAWNRGDSYNEQFF.

The chain joins TRBV6-1 to TRBJ1-6; a weak D match, TRBD1 (6 bases). CDR3 length equals 13 residues. The germline V gene encodes CDR1 MNHNS and CDR2 SASEGT. V lost 3 bases to trimming and J lost 11 bases, with 11 bases between them. CDR3 sequence (DNA): TGTGCCAGCAGTGATACAGGGTGGCCACCCCTCCACTTT. This sequence encodes CASSDTGWPPLHF.

J is TRBJ2-1 and V is TRBV6-4, with 12 bases lining up with TRBD2. V lost 0 bases to trimming and J lost 6 bases; unmatched junction nucleotides: 0. Germline V lookup: CDR1 MRHNA, CDR2 SNTAGT. The CDR3 has 15 residues. This chain's CDR3 is CASSDSTSGSNEQFF. The CDR3 DNA is TGTGCCAGCAGTGACTCGACTAGCGGGAGCAATGAGCAGTTCTTC.